The 19 T cell receptor beta chains presented below share a single source sample, sequenced in a study of blood T cell repertoires in COVID-19 (dated by TCRdb to 2020 to 2022). Libraries were built with the immunoSEQ multiplex PCR assay. Entries here come from immuneACCESS through TCRdb and include only in-frame sequences with V and J called. Some clones fail to appear in such tables; in the studies checked, an unresolved V gene covers under half of the shortfall, and the cause of the remainder is unknown. Present in this sample are about 140,000 clones, about four fifths of which were seen just once. Of the sample, around 3.2% falls within the top ten clones. What was sequenced was PBMCs or T cells enriched from blood (not recorded which). These receptors originate from a woman in her fifties or sixties with acute COVID-19.

V is TRBV9 and J is TRBJ2-7; 8 bases align to TRBD1. The CDR3 is made up of 15 amino acids. Unmatched junction bases numbered 11, after V lost 4 bases and J lost 5 bases. The germline CDR1 and CDR2 sequences are SGDLS and YYNGEE. The CDR3 nucleotides read TGTGCCAGCAGCACCCAACCGGGACAGGCACACGAGCAGTACTTC. Protein product: CASSTQPGQAHEQYF.

This chain links TRBV19 with TRBJ1-5; possibly TRBD1 for D (5 bases). CDR1 is LNHDA and CDR2 is SQIVND in the germline V gene (reference sequence). V was cut by 3 bases and J by 4 bases, with 7 bases left in between. This CDR3 has 13 amino acids. Written as DNA, the CDR3 is TGTGCCAGTAGTATTAACAGGAATCAGCCCCAGCATTTT. Its protein product is CASSINRNQPQHF.

This CDR3 reads CASTKGGYGYTF. CDR3 sequence (DNA): TGTGCCAGCACCAAAGGAGGGTATGGCTACACCTTC. The V and J genes are TRBV6-5 and TRBJ1-2; no definite D call. CDR3 length: 12 amino acids. The V end lost 7 bases, the J end lost 5 bases, and 11 bases lay between the germline ends. From germline, CDR1 is MNHEY and CDR2 SVGAGI.

The gene calls are TRBV28 and TRBJ2-7, with D tentatively TRBD2 (6 bases). The CDR3 runs to 12 residues. Trimming removed 10 bases at V and 3 bases at J, with 13 bases between. Germline V gene lookup returns CDR1 MDHEN and CDR2 SYDVKM. CDR3 amino acids: CANHARGYEQYF. DNA for the CDR3: TGTGCCAATCATGCGCGGGGCTACGAGCAGTACTTC.

The chain carries TRBV2 and TRBJ2-7, with D hard to call. V lost 5 bases, J lost 3 bases, and 5 bases lay in between. This CDR3 region has 11 residues. Germline V gene data show CDR1 as SNHLY and CDR2 as FYNNEI. For the CDR3, the DNA is TGTGCCAGCAGTCCCATCTACGAGCAGTACTTC. This encodes CASSPIYEQYF.

The chain joins TRBV18 to TRBJ1-1; 8 nucleotides line up with TRBD1. CDR3 length: 16 amino acids. J was trimmed by 4 bases and V by 3 bases; bases with no gene match: 10. Per the germline V gene, CDR1 is KGHSH and CDR2 is LQKENI. CDR3 in DNA: TGTGCCAGCTCACCTCCCGGGACAGGTAGGAGCACTGAAGCTTTCTTT. This gives the protein CASSPPGTGRSTEAFF. The whole variable domain, remainder taken from reference TRBV18 and TRBJ1-1, is NAGVMQNPRHLVRRRGQEARLRCSPMKGHSHVYWYRQLPEEGLKFMVYLQKENIIDESGMPKERFSAEFPKEGPSILRIQQVVRGDSAAYFCASSPPGTGRSTEAFFGQGTRLTVV.

The V and J genes are TRBV27 and TRBJ1-4; 10 bases are a match to TRBD1. V lost 6 bases, J lost 8 bases, and 6 bases stayed unmatched. The CDR3 covers 14 residues. The germline gives CDR1 MNHEY, CDR2 SMNVEV (reference sequence). The CDR3 DNA is TGTGCCAGCAGGGATACGGGACAGGGGGAAAAACTGTTTTTT. The encoded protein is CASRDTGQGEKLFF.

The chain links TRBV9 to TRBJ2-3; perhaps TRBD2 as D (5 bases). The CDR3 is 15 residues long. Per the germline V gene, CDR1 is SGDLS and CDR2 is YYNGEE. V was shortened by 0 bases and J by 6 bases, with 14 bases between the two germline ends. The CDR3 DNA reads as TGTGCCAGCAGCGTAGTTGACTATTCCGAGGATACGCAGTATTTT. This sequence encodes CASSVVDYSEDTQYF.

The CDR3 DNA sequence: TGTGCCTGGAGTTCCTCGAGACTCATGAACACTGAAGCTTTCTTT. This encodes CAWSSSRLMNTEAFF. This chain uses TRBV30 with TRBJ1-1; no clear D gene. This CDR3 spans 15 amino acids. The V end lost 2 bases, the J end lost 0 bases, and 13 bases lay between the germline ends. From germline, CDR1 is GTSNPN and CDR2 SVGIG (reference sequence). Full variable domain (rest looked up from reference TRBV30 and TRBJ1-1): SQTIHQWPATLVQPVGSPLSLECTVEGTSNPNLYWYRQAAGRGLQLLFYSVGIGQISSEVPQNLSASRPQDRQFILSSKKLLLSDSGFYLCAWSSSRLMNTEAFFGQGTRLTVV.

The CDR3 nucleotides are TGCGCCAGCAGCTTGGTTGGGGTCGGGAGCACTGAAGCTTTCTTT. It encodes CASSLVGVGSTEAFF. The chain employs TRBV5-1 and TRBJ1-1, with D unclear. V shed 0 bases and J shed 4 bases, with 13 bases lying between them. This CDR3 comprises 15 residues. Germline lookup yields CDR1 SGHRS and CDR2 YFSETQ.

The chain is built from TRBV19 and TRBJ1-2; D gene uncertain. V shed 3 bases and J shed 8 bases, with 25 bases lying between them. Germline values: CDR1 LNHDA, CDR2 SQIVND (reference sequence). This CDR3 is built from 17 residues. The CDR3 DNA is TGTGCCAGTAGTATCCCTTTTGGAGGGCAGGAAGAGTGGGGCTACACCTTC. Translating gives CASSIPFGGQEEWGYTF. The variable domain in full, with the rest retrieved from reference TRBV19 and TRBJ1-2, is DGGITQSPKYLFRKEGQNVTLSCEQNLNHDAMYWYRQDPGQGLRLIYYSQIVNDFQKGDIAEGYSVSREKKESFPLTVTSAQKNPTAFYLCASSIPFGGQEEWGYTFGSGTRLTVV.

Details on this clone: The junction departs from germline at one end; a sequencing error may be responsible. The J gene is TRBJ2-7, the V gene TRBV5-6; no clear D gene. The CDR3 is made up of 11 amino acids. CDR1 SGHDT and CDR2 YYEEEE come from the germline V gene. CDR3 region: CASSLSYGQYF. The CDR3 DNA follows: TGTGCCAGCAGCCTATCTTACGGGCAGTACTTC.

The chain has TRBV28 and TRBJ2-7; 12 bases align to TRBD2. The germline CDR1 and CDR2 sequences are MDHEN and SYDVKM. V dropped 8 bases and J dropped 3; count of bases not matched to a gene: 11. The CDR3 runs 16 residues. DNA for the CDR3: TGTGCCAGCCTTGGACTAGCGGGGCAAACCATCTACGAGCAGTACTTC. Its translation is CASLGLAGQTIYEQYF. Drawing the rest from reference TRBV28 and TRBJ2-7, the complete variable domain is DVKVTQSSRYLVKRTGEKVFLECVQDMDHENMFWYRQDPGLGLRLIYFSYDVKMKEKGDIPEGYSVSREKKERFSLILESASTNQTSMYLCASLGLAGQTIYEQYFGPGTRLTVT.

The chain couples TRBV2 to TRBJ2-1, with TRBD1 as a possible D gene (5 bases). The CDR3 has 14 residues. Trimming stripped 9 bases from V and 0 bases from J, with 12 bases between. Germline lookup yields CDR1 SNHLY and CDR2 FYNNEI. The CDR3 coding sequence is TGTGCCAGGTCAGGACATATCTCCTACAATGAGCAGTTCTTC. Protein product: CARSGHISYNEQFF.

This rearrangement joins TRBV7-9 to TRBJ2-5; 9 positions match TRBD1. The V segment lost 6 bases and the J segment 5 bases; nucleotides outside the gene matches: 7. There are 14 residues in the CDR3. Germline CDR1 SEHNR, CDR2 FQNEAQ (reference sequence). This chain's CDR3 is CASRPAGTGETQYF. The CDR3 bases are TGTGCCAGCAGGCCAGCCGGGACAGGGGAGACCCAGTACTTC. Full variable domain (missing parts from reference TRBV7-9 and TRBJ2-5): DTGVSQNPRHKITKRGQNVTFRCDPISEHNRLYWYRQTLGQGPEFLTYFQNEAQLEKSRLLSDRFSAERPKGSFSTLEIQRTEQGDSAMYLCASRPAGTGETQYFGPGTRLLVL.

The chain couples TRBV29-1 to TRBJ2-3; tentative D call: TRBD2 (5 bases). Trimming left V 6 bases short and J 1 base short, with 17 bases between. CDR1 and CDR2 from the germline V gene are SQVTM and ANQGSEA. CDR3 size: 15 residues. Here the CDR3 reads CSVVPGLHGTDTQYF. DNA for the CDR3: TGCAGCGTAGTCCCCGGACTCCACGGCACAGATACGCAGTATTTT.

This rearrangement joins TRBV5-1 to TRBJ1-1; a weak D match, TRBD1 (6 bases). The CDR3 covers 16 residues. The V end lost 7 bases, the J end lost 0 bases, and 19 bases lay between the germline ends. CDR1 and CDR2 from the germline V gene are SGHRS and YFSETQ. CDR3: CASRQGGGIMNTEAFF. DNA of the CDR3: TGCGCCAGCCGCCAAGGGGGGGGCATCATGAACACTGAAGCTTTCTTT.

This chain joins TRBV7-9 and TRBJ2-1; D may be TRBD2 (5 bases). The length of the CDR3 is 16 residues. Germline CDR1 reads SEHNR; CDR2 reads FQNEAQ (reference sequence). V gave up 6 bases and J gave up 5 bases, with 20 bases separating them. The CDR3 region is CASRPSLVALDNEQFF. As DNA, the CDR3 is TGTGCCAGCAGACCCTCCCTGGTAGCACTAGACAATGAGCAGTTCTTC.

The chain links TRBV18 to TRBJ1-1; D uncertain. Trimming pared 6 bases from V and 0 bases from J, leaving 8 bases between. CDR1 KGHSH and CDR2 LQKENI come from the germline V gene. This CDR3 comprises 13 residues. DNA for the CDR3: TGTGCCAGCTCCCTGGCAGTGAACACTGAAGCTTTCTTT. Amino acids: CASSLAVNTEAFF.